Each of the 24 T cell receptor beta chains below was sequenced from the same sample in a study of Graves' ophthalmopathy and Graves' hyperthyroidism. RNA transcripts yielded amplified TCR beta CDR3 regions. HTBI primers were employed in first-round RT-PCR, then a second-round multiplex PCR followed. TCRdb itself ran the multiplex PCR reads through MiXCR, one entry per CDR3 protein. This sample yields roughly 610,000 distinct CDR3 sequences, of which 22% are seen a single time; about 6.6% belongs to the top ten. Sequences were obtained from peripheral blood. Receptor source: a woman between 18 and 29 years old with stable Graves' hyperthyroidism. Some clones in this sample may be carry-over from other donors' samples.

This clonotype was seen more than once but under ten times. The chain links TRBV6-5 to TRBJ2-7; the D gene is possibly TRBD1 (6 bases). The germline CDR1 and CDR2 sequences are MNHEY and SVGAGI. The CDR3 contains 14 residues. Trimming removed 2 bases from V and 2 bases from J, with 10 bases in between. CDR3 amino acids: CASSYGTQPYEQYF. Here the CDR3 DNA reads TGTGCCAGCAGTTACGGGACACAACCCTACGAGCAGTACTTC.

This clonotype was found a few times. This rearrangement joins TRBV7-6 to TRBJ1-1; no firm D call. The ends were cut back, 5 bases at V and 8 bases at J, with 12 bases in the middle. The germline CDR1 and CDR2 sequences are SGHVS and FNYEAQ. CDR3 length: 12 residues. The DNA for the CDR3 is TGTGCCAGCAGCCAATCCGGGCCCGAAGCTTTCTTT. Protein sequence: CASSQSGPEAFF.

This clonotype was observed at least ten times. V gene TRBV5-1 combines with J gene TRBJ2-7; a weak D match, TRBD2 (6 bases). Between the trimmed V and J ends, which lost 4 bases and 3 bases, there was a span of 17 bases. Germline V gene sequence: CDR1 SGHRS, CDR2 YFSETQ. This CDR3 has 15 residues. The CDR3, as DNA: TGCGCCAGCAGCCACTTTGCGGGGATGAACTACGAGCAGTACTTC. Translation gives CASSHFAGMNYEQYF.

At least ten counts were recorded for this clonotype. This rearrangement joins TRBV20-1 to TRBJ1-2, with D uncertain. The V and J ends lost 6 bases and 14 bases respectively, with 19 bases between them. Germline V gives CDR1 DFQATT, CDR2 SNEGSKA (reference sequence). This CDR3 comprises 11 residues. CDR3 loop: CSAGTLNGETF. The CDR3, as DNA: TGCAGTGCGGGTACGCTCAACGGGGAAACCTTC.

This clonotype was counted between two and nine times. A read error may explain this, as a much larger clone is one base away. The V gene is TRBV30, the J gene TRBJ1-2; D unclear. The CDR3 spans 13 residues. The germline CDR1 and CDR2 sequences are GTSNPN and SVGIG (reference sequence). Here the CDR3 DNA reads TGTGCCCGGAGTGTATGGAGTACGTATGGCTACACCTTC. It encodes CARSVWSTYGYTF.

This chain joins TRBV5-1 and TRBJ2-7, with D perhaps matching TRBD1 (6 bases). The V end lost 1 base, the J end lost 5 bases, and 10 bases lay between the germline ends. Germline CDR1 is SGHRS and CDR2 is YFSETQ. CDR3 length: 13 residues. The CDR3 sequence: CASSLFRGDEQYF. The CDR3 DNA reads TGCGCCAGCAGCTTGTTCAGGGGCGACGAGCAGTACTTC.

This clonotype was picked up a small number of times. This chain connects TRBV5-5 to TRBJ2-2; no clear D gene. The CDR3 consists of 15 residues. The germline gives CDR1 SGHKS, CDR2 YYEKEE (reference sequence). Trimming took 0 bases from V and 1 from J, leaving 7 bases between them. The CDR3 sequence: CASSLGYGNTGELFF. CDR3 coding DNA: TGTGCCAGCAGCTTGGGATACGGGAACACCGGGGAGCTGTTTTTT.

This clonotype occurred many times. The J gene is TRBJ1-1, the V gene TRBV19; D may be TRBD1 (5 bases). The germline V and J ends were trimmed by 5 bases and 5 bases, with 12 bases remaining between them. The CDR3 totals 13 residues. Germline lookup yields CDR1 LNHDA and CDR2 SQIVND (reference sequence). The CDR3 DNA follows: TGTGCCAGTAGTCAGCAGGGAAGTACTGAAGCTTTCTTT. Amino acids: CASSQQGSTEAFF. Variable domain in full (rest from reference TRBV19 and TRBJ1-1): DGGITQSPKYLFRKEGQNVTLSCEQNLNHDAMYWYRQDPGQGLRLIYYSQIVNDFQKGDIAEGYSVSREKKESFPLTVTSAQKNPTAFYLCASSQQGSTEAFFGQGTRLTVV.

The sample holds many counts of this clonotype. Here the CDR3 reads CASPSGRGWTEAFF. CDR3 DNA sequence: TGTGCCAGTCCCAGTGGGAGGGGATGGACTGAAGCTTTCTTT. The V gene is TRBV19, the J gene TRBJ1-1; D might be TRBD1 (5 bases). Looked up from germline, CDR1 is LNHDA and CDR2 is SQIVND (reference sequence). Trimming left V 8 bases short and J 5 bases short, with 18 bases between. The CDR3 is made up of 14 amino acids.

In this sample, this clonotype turned up many times. This sequence joins TRBV12-3 or TRBV12-4 and TRBJ1-2, with D unresolved. The CDR3 is 14 residues long. V lost 5 bases to trimming and J lost 6 bases, with 16 bases between them. DNA of the CDR3: TGTGCCAGCAGTCTTGAGATTTACCTAAATGGCTACACCTTC. This sequence encodes CASSLEIYLNGYTF.

In its sample, this clonotype was seen many times. CDR3 in DNA: TGTGCCAGCAGCGTAGACGAGCCACCCCTCCACTTT. This translates into CASSVDEPPLHF. The chain combines TRBV9 with TRBJ1-6, with D unclear. V was trimmed by 0 bases and J by 11 bases, leaving 6 bases between them. This CDR3 has 12 amino acids. Germline V CDR1 and CDR2: SGDLS, YYNGEE.

This clonotype was found a few times. Since a much larger clone is just one base distant, this may be a read error. The CDR3 protein is CASSEGTSLETQYF. The CDR3 nucleotides are TGTGCCAGCAGTGAAGGGACTAGTTTGGAGACCCAGTACTTC. J is TRBJ2-5 and V is TRBV6-1; 7 bases are shared with TRBD2. CDR1 and CDR2 from the germline V gene are MNHNS and SASEGT. The J segment lost 5 bases and the V segment lost 1 base, leaving 4 bases of the junction unmatched. The CDR3 extends over 14 amino acids.

At least ten counts were recorded for this clonotype. The rearrangement uses TRBV14 and TRBJ1-1; TRBD1 agrees at 7 bases. Germline assignment: CDR1 SGHDN and CDR2 FVKESK. This CDR3 region has 14 residues. V was pared by 3 bases and J by 5 bases, with 6 bases of the junction left unmatched. DNA of the CDR3: TGTGCCAGCAGCCAGCTGACAGGGAGGACTGAAGCTTTCTTT. This translates into CASSQLTGRTEAFF.

The chain uses TRBV5-1 and TRBJ2-7; D perhaps matches TRBD2 (5 bases). This CDR3 has 15 amino acids. The V end lost 0 bases, the J end lost 5 bases, and 15 bases lay between the germline ends. CDR1 SGHRS and CDR2 YFSETQ come from the germline V gene. CDR3 amino acids: CASSLGARVMDEQYF. Written as DNA, the CDR3 is TGCGCCAGCAGCTTGGGGGCGCGGGTTATGGACGAGCAGTACTTC.

This clonotype was counted ten times or more. V is TRBV6-8 and J is TRBJ1-5, with D perhaps matching TRBD1 (6 bases). The V end lost 10 bases, the J end lost 11 bases, and 27 bases lay between the germline ends. Germline V lookup: CDR1 MNHGY, CDR2 SAAAGT. The CDR3 totals 15 residues. The CDR3 sequence: CAIYPGHGESLTQHF. CDR3 nucleotides: TGTGCCATTTACCCGGGACACGGGGAGAGTTTGACCCAGCATTTT.

This clonotype was detected ten times or more. CDR3 region: CASSLIGAGDEQYF. CDR3 sequence (DNA): TGTGCCAGCAGTTTAATTGGTGCTGGGGACGAGCAGTACTTC. The J gene is TRBJ2-7, the V gene TRBV28; D remains unclear. Trimming cost V 2 bases and J 5 bases, with 13 bases left between them. CDR3 length: 14 amino acids. From germline, CDR1 is MDHEN and CDR2 SYDVKM.

This clonotype appeared a single time. CDR3 coding DNA: TGTGCCAGCAGCCCACCAGGGATCGGGAGTGGAACCGGGGAGCTGTTTTTT. This codes for CASSPPGIGSGTGELFF. The chain recombines TRBV11-1 with TRBJ2-2, with D possibly matching TRBD2 (6 bases). Germline CDR1 is SGHAT and CDR2 is FQDESV (reference sequence). This CDR3 comprises 17 residues. Trimming stripped 5 bases from V and 5 bases from J, with 21 bases between. Full variable domain (outside the CDR3, taken from reference TRBV11-1 and TRBJ2-2): EAEVAQSPRYKITEKSQAVAFWCDPISGHATLYWYRQILGQGPELLVQFQDESVVDDSQLPKDRFSAERLKGVDSTLKIQPAELGDSAMYLCASSPPGIGSGTGELFFGEGSRLTVL.

This chain joins TRBV9 and TRBJ2-6; TRBD2 matches at 7 bases. Trimming at V came to 4 bases and at J to 6 bases, leaving 10 bases not matched to a gene. This CDR3 spans 16 amino acids. Germline V gene sequence: CDR1 SGDLS, CDR2 YYNGEE. The CDR3 DNA reads as TGTGCCAGCAGCCCCGGTGGGGGAGGGTTGGCCAACGTCCTGACTTTC. The encoded protein is CASSPGGGGLANVLTF. Supplemented by reference TRBV9 and TRBJ2-6, the full variable domain reads DSGVTQTPKHLITATGQRVTLRCSPRSGDLSVYWYQQSLDQGLQFLIQYYNGEERAKGNILERFSAQQFPDLHSELNLSSLELGDSALYFCASSPGGGGLANVLTFGAGSRLTVL.

This sequence joins TRBV12-5 and TRBJ1-2; possibly TRBD1 for D (5 bases). Germline lookup yields CDR1 LGHNT and CDR2 FRNRAP. The CDR3 totals 15 residues. Trimming left V 5 bases short and J 3 bases short, with 16 bases between. CDR3 bases: TGTGCTAGTGGTCCACCTGGGACGACGGACTATGGCTACACCTTC. It yields the protein CASGPPGTTDYGYTF.

The chain employs TRBV18 and TRBJ1-1; tentative D call: TRBD1 (5 bases). Deletions cut 2 bases from V and 5 bases from J, with 18 bases between. CDR1 is KGHSH, CDR2 LQKENI, per germline. This CDR3 has 16 amino acids. For the CDR3, the DNA is TGTGCCAGCTCACCAAAAGACAGTCGGGAGGGGACTGAAGCTTTCTTT. Amino acids: CASSPKDSREGTEAFF.

Many counts were recorded for this clonotype. The genes are TRBV9 and TRBJ2-7; the D gene is possibly TRBD1 (7 bases). CDR1 and CDR2 from the germline V gene are SGDLS and YYNGEE. V lost 0 bases, J lost 2 bases, and 12 bases lay in between. This CDR3 contains 15 residues. CDR3 DNA sequence: TGTGCCAGCAGCGTAGGAGGAGGGGGCCCCTACGAGCAGTACTTC. As protein: CASSVGGGGPYEQYF. Full variable domain (remainder filled in from reference TRBV9 and TRBJ2-7): DSGVTQTPKHLITATGQRVTLRCSPRSGDLSVYWYQQSLDQGLQFLIQYYNGEERAKGNILERFSAQQFPDLHSELNLSSLELGDSALYFCASSVGGGGPYEQYFGPGTRLTVT.

This clonotype was observed a few times. DNA for the CDR3: TGTGCCAGCAGTGAAGCGCTTCGGGGGGGCTACACCTTC. Its protein product is CASSEALRGGYTF. The gene calls are TRBV6-1 and TRBJ1-2; D might be TRBD1 (5 bases). This CDR3 comprises 13 residues. Per germline, CDR1 MNHNS and CDR2 SASEGT. With 0 bases removed from V and 8 bases from J, the gap between germline ends came to 10 bases.

This clonotype was recorded at least ten times. V usage is TRBV11-1 and J usage is TRBJ1-1; TRBD1 matches at 7 bases. Germline assignment: CDR1 SGHAT and CDR2 FQDESV (reference sequence). The CDR3 spans 17 residues. Unmatched junction bases numbered 15, after V lost 4 bases and J lost 4 bases. The CDR3 sequence: CASSSKWATGNGTEAFF. In nucleotides, the CDR3 is TGTGCCAGCAGCTCGAAGTGGGCGACAGGGAACGGCACTGAAGCTTTCTTT. Drawing the rest from reference TRBV11-1 and TRBJ1-1, the complete variable domain is EAEVAQSPRYKITEKSQAVAFWCDPISGHATLYWYRQILGQGPELLVQFQDESVVDDSQLPKDRFSAERLKGVDSTLKIQPAELGDSAMYLCASSSKWATGNGTEAFFGQGTRLTVV.

The chain is built from TRBV4-1 and TRBJ2-7; D is unclear. V lost 5 bases, J lost 0 bases, and 14 bases lay in between. From germline, CDR1 is MGHRA and CDR2 YSYEKL. The CDR3 is 15 residues long. The CDR3: CASSDTRKGSYEQYF. CDR3 sequence (DNA): TGCGCCAGCAGCGACACCAGGAAGGGCTCCTACGAGCAGTACTTC.